The 12 T cell receptor beta chains in this list originate from one sample, sequenced in a study of cytomegalovirus exposure and HLA in healthy donors (dated by TCRdb to the late 2010s). The method behind the library was the immunoSEQ multiplex PCR assay. This is the immuneACCESS table as TCRdb keeps it, with only in-frame sequences that have V and J called. A part of the clones is gone; compared with another copy, unresolved V genes explain less than half, and the rest is unexplained. The sample data list 55,000 to 70,000 clones, and roughly nine tenths of these were observed just once. The top ten clonotypes cover roughly 3.1% of the sample. The material sequenced was PBMCs. These receptors were taken from a man aged 18 to 29 in good health and CMV-seronegative.

The gene calls are TRBV19 and TRBJ1-4; 9 nucleotides align to TRBD1. Germline trimming cut 7 bases from V and 10 bases from J; bases unmatched to any gene: 4. The CDR3 is 12 amino acids. The germline V gene has CDR1 LNHDA and CDR2 SQIVND (reference sequence). The CDR3 region is CASTLTGGKLFF. The DNA for the CDR3 is TGTGCCAGTACCCTGACAGGGGGAAAACTGTTTTTT.

This sequence joins TRBV5-4 and TRBJ2-2; TRBD2 might be the D (7 bases). In germline, CDR1 is SGHNT, CDR2 YYREEE (reference sequence). CDR3 length: 16 amino acids. V shed 4 bases and J shed 3 bases, with 16 bases lying between them. This CDR3 reads CASSPGGGRDTGELFF. The CDR3 DNA reads as TGTGCCAGCAGCCCCGGGGGCGGGAGAGACACCGGGGAGCTGTTTTTT.

V and J are TRBV2 and TRBJ1-1; D unresolved. This CDR3 comprises 14 residues. Trimming cost V 4 bases and J 2 bases, with 11 bases left between them. The germline V gene has CDR1 SNHLY and CDR2 FYNNEI. The CDR3 DNA reads as TGTGCCAGCAGTGCGACATCCTCCAACACTGAAGCTTTCTTT. Protein sequence: CASSATSSNTEAFF.

The J gene is TRBJ1-5, the V gene TRBV19, with D tentatively TRBD1 (5 bases). Germline V gene data show CDR1 as LNHDA and CDR2 as SQIVND (reference sequence). V dropped 3 bases and J dropped 0 bases, with 12 bases sitting between them. CDR3 length: 16 residues. CDR3 loop: CASSIKDINSNQPQHF. The CDR3 DNA reads as TGTGCCAGTAGTATTAAGGACATTAATAGCAATCAGCCCCAGCATTTT.

The CDR3 DNA reads as TGCAGCGTTGAATTAGCGGATACCTACGAGCAGTACTTC. This gives the protein CSVELADTYEQYF. The chain combines TRBV29-1 with TRBJ2-7; tentatively, D is TRBD2 (6 bases). CDR3 size: 13 residues. V dropped 2 bases and J dropped 2 bases, with 10 bases sitting between them. Germline CDR1 and CDR2: SQVTM and ANQGSEA.

The chain is built from TRBV6-6 and TRBJ2-7; D is possibly TRBD2 (5 bases). The V end lost 6 bases, the J end lost 0 bases, and 18 bases lay between the germline ends. Germline CDR1 reads MNHNY; CDR2 reads SVGAGI (reference sequence). CDR3 length equals 16 residues. CDR3 in amino acids: CASRRGGGPVSYEQYF. The CDR3 coding sequence is TGTGCCAGCAGACGCGGCGGAGGACCAGTCTCCTACGAGCAGTACTTC.

This rearrangement joins TRBV15 to TRBJ1-1; D not certain. Per the germline V gene, CDR1 is LNHNV and CDR2 is YYDKDF (reference sequence). Trimming took 0 bases from V and 1 from J, leaving 6 bases between them. The CDR3 totals 14 residues. This CDR3 is CATSRDFGNTEAFF. Written as DNA, the CDR3 is TGTGCCACCAGCAGAGATTTCGGGAACACTGAAGCTTTCTTT.

The chain employs TRBV6-1 and TRBJ2-7, with a weak D call TRBD1 (6 bases). V was trimmed by 4 bases and J by 2 bases, leaving 9 bases between them. The germline V gene has CDR1 MNHNS and CDR2 SASEGT. This CDR3 region has 13 residues. CDR3 sequence reads: CASSGTETYEQYF. CDR3 in DNA: TGTGCCAGCAGTGGGACAGAAACCTACGAGCAGTACTTC.

The rearrangement links TRBV5-4 to TRBJ1-1; 9 nucleotides match TRBD1. This CDR3 is 15 amino acids long. Germline V gene data show CDR1 as SGHNT and CDR2 as YYREEE (reference sequence). V was pared by 5 bases and J by 1 base, with 6 bases of the junction left unmatched. CDR3 sequence (DNA): TGTGCCAGCAGACAGAACAGGGGGCAGAACACTGAAGCTTTCTTT. Protein: CASRQNRGQNTEAFF. The variable domain in full, completed from reference TRBV5-4 and TRBJ1-1, reads ETGVTQSPTHLIKTRGQQVTLRCSSQSGHNTVSWYQQALGQGPQFIFQYYREEENGRGNFPPRFSGLQFPNYSSELNVNALELDDSALYLCASRQNRGQNTEAFFGQGTRLTVV.

This chain links TRBV27 with TRBJ2-7, with TRBD2 matching over 8 bases. This CDR3 has 15 residues. In germline, CDR1 is MNHEY, CDR2 SMNVEV (reference sequence). The J segment lost 2 bases and the V segment lost 3 bases, leaving 6 bases of the junction unmatched. The CDR3 reads CASSLRGALTYEQYF. Written as DNA, the CDR3 is TGTGCCAGCAGTTTGCGGGGGGCCCTAACCTACGAGCAGTACTTC.

V and J are TRBV7-6 and TRBJ2-3; tentatively, D is TRBD1 (7 bases). Germline CDR1 SGHVS, CDR2 FNYEAQ. Trimming left V 4 bases short and J 4 bases short, with 12 bases between. This CDR3 contains 14 residues. CDR3 coding DNA: TGTGCCAGCAGCTGGCAGGGGGGCTCAGATACGCAGTATTTT. As protein: CASSWQGGSDTQYF.

V is TRBV28 and J is TRBJ2-7; 11 positions agree with TRBD2. The CDR3 length is 14 residues. V trimming: 2 bases; J trimming: 4 bases; junction bases outside the gene matches: 1. Germline V gives CDR1 MDHEN, CDR2 SYDVKM. CDR3 DNA sequence: TGTGCCAGCAGTTTAACTAGCGGGAGTTACGAGCAGTACTTC. It is translated as CASSLTSGSYEQYF.